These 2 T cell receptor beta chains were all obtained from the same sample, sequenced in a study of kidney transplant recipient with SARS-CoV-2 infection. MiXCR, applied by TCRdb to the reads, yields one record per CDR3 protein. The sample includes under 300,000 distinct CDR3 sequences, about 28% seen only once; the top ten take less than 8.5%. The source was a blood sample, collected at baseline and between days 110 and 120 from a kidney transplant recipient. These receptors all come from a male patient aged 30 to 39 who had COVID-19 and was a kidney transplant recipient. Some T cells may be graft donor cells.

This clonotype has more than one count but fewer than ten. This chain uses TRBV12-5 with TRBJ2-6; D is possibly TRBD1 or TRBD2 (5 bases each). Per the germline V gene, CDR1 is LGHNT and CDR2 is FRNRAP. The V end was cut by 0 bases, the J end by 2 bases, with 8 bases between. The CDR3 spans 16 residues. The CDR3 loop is CASGLVWGTGANVLTF. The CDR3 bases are TGTGCTAGTGGTTTGGTGTGGGGGACTGGGGCCAACGTCCTGACTTTC.

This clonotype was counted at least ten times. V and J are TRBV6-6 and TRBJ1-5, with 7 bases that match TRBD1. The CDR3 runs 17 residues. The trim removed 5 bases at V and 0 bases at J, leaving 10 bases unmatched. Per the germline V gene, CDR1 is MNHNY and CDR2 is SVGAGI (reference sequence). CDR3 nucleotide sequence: TGTGCCAGCAGTCGCCGACGACAGGGATTTAGCAATCAGCCCCAGCATTTT. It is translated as CASSRRRQGFSNQPQHF.